Below are 20 T cell receptor beta chains sequenced from a single sample in a study of cytomegalovirus exposure and HLA in healthy donors (TCRdb year 2017). The method behind the library was the immunoSEQ multiplex PCR assay. The multiplex PCR relied on a mix of 60 forward primers for TCR Vbeta segments and 13 reverse primers for TCR Jbeta segments. The table was pulled from immuneACCESS by TCRdb, which kept in-frame rearrangements only. Such tables lose some clones; where checked, under half of the loss comes from unresolved V genes, and the rest has no known cause. Present in this sample are some 180,000 clones, roughly 80% of which were seen just once. The ten largest make up 2.3% of the sample. Sequences were obtained from PBMCs. Receptors were obtained from a male donor in good health and CMV-seronegative.

In this sample, this clone turned up a few times. This chain uses TRBV5-5 with TRBJ2-1; D gene uncertain. V lost 0 bases, J lost 8 bases, and 12 bases lay in between. CDR1 SGHKS and CDR2 YYEKEE come from the germline V gene (reference sequence). The CDR3 runs 14 residues. This chain's CDR3 is CASSLAGVVDEQFF. The CDR3 bases are TGTGCCAGCAGCTTGGCCGGTGTAGTCGATGAGCAGTTCTTC.

The J gene is TRBJ1-5, the V gene TRBV9; a weak D match, TRBD1 (6 bases). V lost 4 bases and J 5 bases, leaving 16 bases between the germline ends. CDR1 is SGDLS and CDR2 is YYNGEE in the germline V gene. The CDR3 totals 15 residues. CDR3 residues: CASSQGTFADQPQHF. CDR3 sequence (DNA): TGTGCCAGCAGCCAAGGGACATTCGCCGATCAGCCCCAGCATTTT.

This chain links TRBV7-9 with TRBJ1-6, with a tentative D call TRBD1 (6 bases). The ends were cut back, 1 base at V and 4 bases at J, with 14 bases in the middle. The CDR3 is 17 amino acids. CDR1 and CDR2 (germline): SEHNR, FQNEAQ (reference sequence). CDR3 nucleotide sequence: TGTGCCAGCAGCTTAGGGCCTCGGGGGGCGTATAATTCACCCCTCCACTTT. As protein: CASSLGPRGAYNSPLHF.

In the case of this clone: This sample also contains other DNA sequences that code for the same CDR3. The chain has TRBV7-2 and TRBJ2-7, with D possibly TRBD2 on 5 matching bases. The CDR3 is 15 amino acids. Deletions cut 1 base from V and 0 bases from J, with 10 bases between. Germline lookup yields CDR1 SGHTA and CDR2 FQGNSA. Here the CDR3 reads CASSLGTGSSYEQYF. CDR3 nucleotides: TGTGCCAGCAGCTTAGGAACGGGGAGCTCCTACGAGCAGTACTTC. Full variable domain (missing parts from reference TRBV7-2 and TRBJ2-7): GAGVSQSPSNKVTEKGKDVELRCDPISGHTALYWYRQSLGQGLEFLIYFQGNSAPDKSGLPSDRFSAERTGGSVSTLTIQRTQQEDSAVYLCASSLGTGSSYEQYFGPGTRLTVT.

The rearrangement links TRBV15 to TRBJ1-4, with 8 bases that match TRBD1. The CDR3 spans 15 residues. J was trimmed by 8 bases and V by 1 base; bases with no gene match: 6. From germline, CDR1 is LNHNV and CDR2 YYDKDF (reference sequence). CDR3: CATSRADRGWEKLFF. CDR3 in DNA: TGTGCCACCAGCAGAGCCGACAGGGGTTGGGAAAAACTGTTTTTT.

This clone has a handful of counts. The sample contains more than one DNA sequence encoding this CDR3. The chain combines TRBV6-5 with TRBJ1-2, with 7 bases fitting TRBD1. The V gene end was trimmed by 6 bases and the J gene end by 2 bases; junction bases not matched to a gene: 3. Looked up from germline, CDR1 is MNHEY and CDR2 is SVGAGI. The CDR3 loop spans 13 amino acids. CDR3: CASRLGQNYGYTF. CDR3 coding DNA: TGTGCCAGCAGATTGGGACAGAACTATGGCTACACCTTC.

V gene TRBV7-9 combines with J gene TRBJ1-4, with D unclear. The CDR3 loop spans 13 amino acids. V lost 1 base and J lost 7, with 7 bases in between. Germline CDR1 SEHNR, CDR2 FQNEAQ (reference sequence). DNA of the CDR3: TGTGCCAGCAGCTTAGTCCAATCTGAAAAACTGTTTTTT. Amino acids: CASSLVQSEKLFF.

The V gene is TRBV27, the J gene TRBJ1-3; D may be TRBD1 (6 bases). V was pared by 5 bases and J by 0 bases, with 14 bases between. The CDR3 totals 16 residues. CDR1 is MNHEY, CDR2 SMNVEV, per germline (reference sequence). The CDR3 reads CASSAYGTHSGNTIYF. CDR3 sequence (DNA): TGTGCCAGCAGTGCCTACGGGACACACTCTGGAAACACCATATATTTT.

The V and J genes are TRBV7-2 and TRBJ1-2, with a tentative D call TRBD1 (5 bases). Germline V gene lookup returns CDR1 SGHTA and CDR2 FQGNSA. With 3 bases removed from V and 4 bases from J, the gap between germline ends came to 15 bases. The CDR3 extends over 15 amino acids. DNA for the CDR3: TGTGCCAGCAGCTTTTCTAGGGGCTCGGGCTATGGCTACACCTTC. Residues: CASSFSRGSGYGYTF. Supplemented by reference TRBV7-2 and TRBJ1-2, the full variable domain reads GAGVSQSPSNKVTEKGKDVELRCDPISGHTALYWYRQSLGQGLEFLIYFQGNSAPDKSGLPSDRFSAERTGGSVSTLTIQRTQQEDSAVYLCASSFSRGSGYGYTFGSGTRLTVV.

The chain recombines TRBV11-2 with TRBJ2-1; the D gene is possibly TRBD1 (7 bases). Trimming stripped 5 bases from V and 7 bases from J, with 18 bases between. From germline, CDR1 is SGHAT and CDR2 FQNNGV. The CDR3 sequence is 15 residues long. The DNA for the CDR3 is TGTGCCAGCAGCGTGGAGGGGGCGCGGATGAATGAGCAGTTCTTC. Its translation: CASSVEGARMNEQFF.

This clone came up once. The V and J genes are TRBV29-1 and TRBJ1-4, with TRBD1 identical over 9 bases. Germline CDR1 reads SQVTM; CDR2 reads ANQGSEA. J gave up 7 bases and V 3 bases, and 6 bases lay outside the gene matches. CDR3 size: 14 residues. CDR3 bases: TGCAGCGTTGACCGGACAGGGGTGGGTGAAAAACTGTTTTTT. Amino acid sequence: CSVDRTGVGEKLFF.

The genes are TRBV19 and TRBJ1-1, with D possibly TRBD1 on 6 matching bases. V lost 7 bases and J 4 bases, leaving 13 bases between the germline ends. This CDR3 has 13 amino acids. Germline V gives CDR1 LNHDA, CDR2 SQIVND (reference sequence). CDR3 nucleotide sequence: TGTGCCAGTACCTCAGGGGTGCGCACTGAAGCTTTCTTT. Translated: CASTSGVRTEAFF.

V usage is TRBV6-6 and J usage is TRBJ1-1; 8 bases agree with TRBD1. The CDR3 covers 16 residues. Germline assignment: CDR1 MNHNY and CDR2 SVGAGI (reference sequence). With 2 bases clipped from V and 4 bases from J, the junction kept 9 bases outside the gene matches. The CDR3 coding sequence is TGTGCCAGCAGTTACCCCCCCGAACAGGGGGGCACTGAAGCTTTCTTT. It codes for CASSYPPEQGGTEAFF.

The chain recombines TRBV6-6 with TRBJ2-2; 7 bases are a match to TRBD1. The CDR3 length is 16 residues. The junction had 10 bases not matched to a gene; V was cut back by 8 bases and J by 1 base. Germline V gene data show CDR1 as MNHNY and CDR2 as SVGAGI (reference sequence). The CDR3: CASGDRVLLNTGELFF. As DNA, the CDR3 is TGTGCCAGCGGAGACAGGGTCCTCTTGAACACCGGGGAGCTGTTTTTT.

The DNA of the CDR3 is TGTGCCAGCAGCCCGGGGCAGGGGGGCACAGATACGCAGTATTTT. It yields the protein CASSPGQGGTDTQYF. This chain connects TRBV6-6 to TRBJ2-3; 7 positions agree with TRBD1. Germline V CDR1 and CDR2: MNHNY, SVGAGI (reference sequence). The CDR3 has 15 residues. The junction had 7 bases not matched to a gene; V was cut back by 6 bases and J by 1 base.

The rearrangement uses TRBV5-8 and TRBJ1-4, with 8 positions matching TRBD1. Trimming removed 4 bases from V and 2 bases from J; junction bases left unmatched: 4. Germline CDR1 is SGHTS and CDR2 is YDEGEE. This CDR3 has 15 amino acids. CDR3 protein: CASSQQGVTNEKLFF. In DNA form, the CDR3 reads TGTGCCAGCAGCCAACAGGGGGTCACTAATGAAAAACTGTTTTTT.

This chain connects TRBV29-1 to TRBJ2-2; possibly TRBD1 for D (5 bases). CDR1 and CDR2 from the germline V gene are SQVTM and ANQGSEA. This CDR3 contains 16 residues. Trimming removed 6 bases from V and 0 bases from J, with 17 bases in between. CDR3 sequence reads: CSVKGRGAANTGELFF. Written as DNA, the CDR3 is TGCAGCGTAAAGGGCCGTGGGGCCGCGAACACCGGGGAGCTGTTTTTT.

This clone has just a few counts. The chain couples TRBV7-6 to TRBJ2-2; 7 bases align to TRBD1. Trimming cost V 5 bases and J 3 bases; bases outside gene matches: 6. Germline-derived CDR1 and CDR2 are SGHVS and FNYEAQ. There are 15 residues in the CDR3. CDR3: CASSAKTGYTGELFF. The DNA of the CDR3 is TGTGCCAGCAGCGCCAAGACAGGGTACACCGGGGAGCTGTTTTTT.

This clone appeared once. The genes are TRBV5-1 and TRBJ1-4; D gene uncertain. This CDR3 is 14 amino acids long. Trimming shortened V by 8 bases and J by 0 bases, and 11 bases separated the two germline ends. CDR1 and CDR2 (germline): SGHRS, YFSETQ. The CDR3: CASTPGATNEKLFF. In nucleotides, the CDR3 is TGCGCCAGTACCCCCGGGGCAACTAATGAAAAACTGTTTTTT.

The J gene is TRBJ1-2, the V gene TRBV7-8; D remains unclear. CDR1 and CDR2 (germline): SGHVS, FQNEAQ. The length of the CDR3 is 14 residues. Trimming removed 5 bases at V and 4 bases at J, with 14 bases between. CDR3 bases: TGTGCCAGCAGCCCGACCGGGGTAGGCTATGGCTACACCTTC. This gives the protein CASSPTGVGYGYTF.